This T cell receptor beta chain was identified during a study of blood T cell repertoires in COVID-19. Original data processing: The assay estimated nucleated cells by amplifying reference gene primers. Assay: immunoSEQ multiplex PCR; the TCRdb copy retains only in-frame clones and omits some. V and J calls and clone size follow that table, whereas D and trimming were derived from the DNA. Of just under 65,000 clones detected, more than 65% appear once; the ten largest clones hold 5.3%. V dropped 1 base and J dropped 7; count of bases not matched to a gene: 1. This CDR3 spans 13 amino acids. Germline V lookup: CDR1 SGHRS, CDR2 YFSETQ.

The sequence was collected from a human donor in a cohort sampled during active COVID-19. This chain connects TRBV5-1 to TRBJ2-2; 7 bases are a match to TRBD1. Input material: peripheral blood. The DNA of the CDR3 is TGCGCCAGCAGCTTGCAGGGGGTCGGGGAGCTGTTTTTT. Translation gives CASSLQGVGELFF.